This TCR beta chain was recorded in a study of blood T cell repertoires in COVID-19. Study-level background: The cDNA or gDNA used as material had been derived from T cells, B-cell-depleted T cells, or PBMCs.

Authors' data handling: Reference gene primer amplification gave nucleated cell count estimates. Clones were sequenced by immunoSEQ multiplex PCR, and TCRdb holds only the in-frame ones, with some missing. That table furnishes V, J and clone size, whereas the DNA furnished D and trimming. Counted here are approximately 130,000 clones, around 88% occurring once; the ten biggest clones make up around 18%. This CDR3 comprises 18 residues. Germline trimming cut 1 base from V and 2 bases from J; bases unmatched to any gene: 10. Germline CDR1 and CDR2: MGHRA and YSYEKL. The sample was peripheral blood. The sequence was collected from a woman aged 50 to 65 who had recovered from COVID-19. The chain couples TRBV4-1 to TRBJ1-1, with 10 bases identical to TRBD1. In nucleotides, the CDR3 is TGCGCCAGCAGCCAAGGATATGGACAGGGGGGAAGAAACACTGAAGCTTTCTTT. Translated, it gives CASSQGYGQGGRNTEAFF.